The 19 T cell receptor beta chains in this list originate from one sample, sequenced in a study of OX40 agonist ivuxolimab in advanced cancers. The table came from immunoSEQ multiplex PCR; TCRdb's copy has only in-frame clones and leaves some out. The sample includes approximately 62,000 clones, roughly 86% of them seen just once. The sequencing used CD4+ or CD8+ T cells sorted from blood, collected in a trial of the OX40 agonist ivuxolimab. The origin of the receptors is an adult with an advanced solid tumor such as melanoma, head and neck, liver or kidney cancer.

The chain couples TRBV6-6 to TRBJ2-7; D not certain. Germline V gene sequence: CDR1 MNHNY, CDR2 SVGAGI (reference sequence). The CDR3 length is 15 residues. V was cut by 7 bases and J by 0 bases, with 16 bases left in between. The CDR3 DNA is TGTGCCAGCACCCCCAAGGGAATTGACTCCTACGAGCAGTACTTC. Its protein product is CASTPKGIDSYEQYF.

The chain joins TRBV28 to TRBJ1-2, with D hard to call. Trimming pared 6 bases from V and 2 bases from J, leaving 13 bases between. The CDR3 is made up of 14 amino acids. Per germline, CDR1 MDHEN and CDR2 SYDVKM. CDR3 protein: CASSDFQTNYGYTF. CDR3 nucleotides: TGTGCCAGCAGCGACTTTCAGACGAACTATGGCTACACCTTC.

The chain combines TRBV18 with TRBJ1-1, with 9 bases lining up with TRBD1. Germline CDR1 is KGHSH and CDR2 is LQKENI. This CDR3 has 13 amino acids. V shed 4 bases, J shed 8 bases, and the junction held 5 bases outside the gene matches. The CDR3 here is CASSLPDRGEAFF. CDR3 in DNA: TGTGCCAGCTCACTACCGGACAGGGGAGAAGCTTTCTTT.

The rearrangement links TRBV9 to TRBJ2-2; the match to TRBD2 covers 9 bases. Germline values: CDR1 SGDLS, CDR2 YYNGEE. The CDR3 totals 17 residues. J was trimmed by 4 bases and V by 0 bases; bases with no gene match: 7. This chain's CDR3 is CASSVGIAGVSTGELFF. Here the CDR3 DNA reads TGTGCCAGCAGCGTAGGAATAGCGGGAGTTTCCACCGGGGAGCTGTTTTTT.

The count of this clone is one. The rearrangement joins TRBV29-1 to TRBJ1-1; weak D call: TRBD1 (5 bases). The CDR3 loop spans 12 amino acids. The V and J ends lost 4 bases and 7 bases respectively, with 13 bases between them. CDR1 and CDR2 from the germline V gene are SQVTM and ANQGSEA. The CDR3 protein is CSVGSGPNEAFF. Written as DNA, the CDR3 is TGCAGCGTTGGATCAGGGCCTAATGAAGCTTTCTTT.

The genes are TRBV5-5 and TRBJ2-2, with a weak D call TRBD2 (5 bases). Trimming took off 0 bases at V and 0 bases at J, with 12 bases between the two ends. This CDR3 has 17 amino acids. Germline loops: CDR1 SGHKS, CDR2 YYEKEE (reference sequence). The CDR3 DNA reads TGTGCCAGCAGCTTGGGTCCGGGGTTTGCGAACACCGGGGAGCTGTTTTTT. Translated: CASSLGPGFANTGELFF.

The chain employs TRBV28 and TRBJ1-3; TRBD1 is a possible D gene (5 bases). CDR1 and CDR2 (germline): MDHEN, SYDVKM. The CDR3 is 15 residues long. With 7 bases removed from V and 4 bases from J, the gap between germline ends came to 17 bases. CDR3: CASMAGTARGNTIYF. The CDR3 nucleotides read TGTGCCAGCATGGCAGGGACGGCGAGAGGAAACACCATATATTTT. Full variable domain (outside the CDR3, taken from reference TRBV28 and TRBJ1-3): DVKVTQSSRYLVKRTGEKVFLECVQDMDHENMFWYRQDPGLGLRLIYFSYDVKMKEKGDIPEGYSVSREKKERFSLILESASTNQTSMYLCASMAGTARGNTIYFGEGSWLTVV.

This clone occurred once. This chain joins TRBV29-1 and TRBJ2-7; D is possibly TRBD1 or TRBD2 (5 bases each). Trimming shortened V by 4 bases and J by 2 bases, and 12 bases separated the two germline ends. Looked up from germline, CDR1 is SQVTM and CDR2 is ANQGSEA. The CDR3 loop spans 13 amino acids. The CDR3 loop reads CSVAGQGAYEQYF. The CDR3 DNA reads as TGCAGCGTTGCGGGGCAGGGAGCCTACGAGCAGTACTTC.

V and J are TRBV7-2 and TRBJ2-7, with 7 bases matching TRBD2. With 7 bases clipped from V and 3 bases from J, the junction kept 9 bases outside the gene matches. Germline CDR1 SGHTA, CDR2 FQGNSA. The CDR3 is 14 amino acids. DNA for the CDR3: TGTGCCAGCACTAATAGCGGGCCGGGCTACGAGCAGTACTTC. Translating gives CASTNSGPGYEQYF.

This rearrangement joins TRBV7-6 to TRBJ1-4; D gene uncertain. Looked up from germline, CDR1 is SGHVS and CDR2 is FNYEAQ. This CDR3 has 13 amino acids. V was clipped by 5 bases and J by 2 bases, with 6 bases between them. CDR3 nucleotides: TGTGCCAGCAGCCGGGAGACTAATGAAAAACTGTTTTTT. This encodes CASSRETNEKLFF.

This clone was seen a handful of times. The CDR3 loop reads CASSLSLAENTQYF. As DNA, the CDR3 is TGTGCCAGCAGCTTATCCCTAGCGGAGAATACGCAGTATTTT. J is TRBJ2-3 and V is TRBV11-1; 7 nucleotides match TRBD2. Germline trimming cut 2 bases from V and 7 bases from J; bases unmatched to any gene: 6. The CDR3 covers 14 residues. Germline V gene sequence: CDR1 SGHAT, CDR2 FQDESV (reference sequence). Full variable domain (remainder filled in from reference TRBV11-1 and TRBJ2-3): EAEVAQSPRYKITEKSQAVAFWCDPISGHATLYWYRQILGQGPELLVQFQDESVVDDSQLPKDRFSAERLKGVDSTLKIQPAELGDSAMYLCASSLSLAENTQYFGPGTRLTVL.

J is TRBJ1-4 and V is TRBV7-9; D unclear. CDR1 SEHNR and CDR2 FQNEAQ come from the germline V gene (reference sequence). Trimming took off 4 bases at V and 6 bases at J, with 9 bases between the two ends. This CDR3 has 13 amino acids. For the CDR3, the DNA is TGTGCCAGCAGCTCATCCGCGGATGAAAAACTGTTTTTT. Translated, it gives CASSSSADEKLFF.

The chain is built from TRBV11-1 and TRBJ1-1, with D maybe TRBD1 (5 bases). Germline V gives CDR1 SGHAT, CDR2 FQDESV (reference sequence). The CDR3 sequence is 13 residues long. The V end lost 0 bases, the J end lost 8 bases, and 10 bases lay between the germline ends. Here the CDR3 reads CASSLALQAEAFF. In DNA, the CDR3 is TGTGCCAGCAGCTTAGCGCTACAGGCGGAAGCTTTCTTT.

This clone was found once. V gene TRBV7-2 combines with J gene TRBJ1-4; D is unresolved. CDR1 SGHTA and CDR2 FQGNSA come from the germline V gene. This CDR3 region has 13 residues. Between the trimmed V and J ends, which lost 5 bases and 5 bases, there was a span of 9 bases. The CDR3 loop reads CASSLDRNEKLFF. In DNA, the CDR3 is TGTGCCAGCAGCCTGGACCGAAATGAAAAACTGTTTTTT.

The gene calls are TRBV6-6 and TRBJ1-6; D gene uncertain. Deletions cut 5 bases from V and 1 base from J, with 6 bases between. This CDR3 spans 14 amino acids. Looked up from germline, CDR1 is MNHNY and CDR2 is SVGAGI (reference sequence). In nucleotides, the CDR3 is TGTGCCAGCAGTACGGGGTCCTATAATTCACCCCTCCACTTT. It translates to CASSTGSYNSPLHF.

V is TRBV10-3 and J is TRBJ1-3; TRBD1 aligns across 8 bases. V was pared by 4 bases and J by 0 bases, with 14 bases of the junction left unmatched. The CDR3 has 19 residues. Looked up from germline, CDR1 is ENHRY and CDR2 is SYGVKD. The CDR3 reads CAISAIPGQAHHSGNTIYF. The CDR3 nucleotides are TGTGCCATCAGTGCGATACCGGGACAGGCGCACCACTCTGGAAACACCATATATTTT.

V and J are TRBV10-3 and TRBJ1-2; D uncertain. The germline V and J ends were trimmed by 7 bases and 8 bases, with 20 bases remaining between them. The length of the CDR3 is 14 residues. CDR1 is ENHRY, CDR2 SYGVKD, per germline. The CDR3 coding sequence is TGTGCCATCACTAATACAGACGTCTTGGAGGGCTACACCTTC. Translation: CAITNTDVLEGYTF.

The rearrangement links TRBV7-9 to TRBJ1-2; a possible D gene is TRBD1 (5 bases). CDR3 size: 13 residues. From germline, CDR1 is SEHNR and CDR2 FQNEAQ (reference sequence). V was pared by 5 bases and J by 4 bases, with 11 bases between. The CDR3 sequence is CASSPGEAYGYTF. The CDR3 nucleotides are TGTGCCAGCAGCCCGGGGGAGGCCTATGGCTACACCTTC.

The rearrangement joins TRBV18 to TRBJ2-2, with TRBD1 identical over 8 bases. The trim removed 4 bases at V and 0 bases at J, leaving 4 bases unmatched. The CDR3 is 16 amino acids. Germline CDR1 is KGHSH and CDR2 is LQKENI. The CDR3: CASSRQGAPNTGELFF. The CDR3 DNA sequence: TGTGCCAGCTCACGCCAGGGGGCCCCGAACACCGGGGAGCTGTTTTTT.